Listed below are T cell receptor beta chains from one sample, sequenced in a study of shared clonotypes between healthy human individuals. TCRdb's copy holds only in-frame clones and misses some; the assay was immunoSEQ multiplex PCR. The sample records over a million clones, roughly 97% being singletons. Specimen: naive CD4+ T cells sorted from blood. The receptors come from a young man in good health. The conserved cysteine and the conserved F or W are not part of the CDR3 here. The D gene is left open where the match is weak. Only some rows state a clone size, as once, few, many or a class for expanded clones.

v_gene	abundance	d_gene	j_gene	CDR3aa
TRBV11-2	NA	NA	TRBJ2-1	ASSGLDGISNEQF
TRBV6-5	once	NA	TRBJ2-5	ASRLPGRETQY
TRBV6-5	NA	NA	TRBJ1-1	ASSYGVASLNTEAF
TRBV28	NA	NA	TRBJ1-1	ASSEDSYTEAF
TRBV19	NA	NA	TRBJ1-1	ASSLWQNTEAF
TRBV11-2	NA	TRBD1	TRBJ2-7	ASSIGGTGFYEQY
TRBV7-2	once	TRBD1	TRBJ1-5	ASSLQTGANQPQH
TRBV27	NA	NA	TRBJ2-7	ASRQSGYYEQY
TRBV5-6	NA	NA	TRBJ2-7	ASSPRWAPNEQY
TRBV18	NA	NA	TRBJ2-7	ASSPQRDYEQY
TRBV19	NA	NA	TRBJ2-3	GSGPGGADTQY
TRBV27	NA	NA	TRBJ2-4	ASRGFLAKNIQY
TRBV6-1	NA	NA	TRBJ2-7	ASSVYLGTTSYEQY
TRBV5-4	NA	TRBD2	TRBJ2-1	ASSFTSGGYNEQF
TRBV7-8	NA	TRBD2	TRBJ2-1	ASSSTSGGYNEQF
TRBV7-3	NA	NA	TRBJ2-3	ASSPGQGITDTQY
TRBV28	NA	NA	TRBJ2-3	ASGAGDTQY
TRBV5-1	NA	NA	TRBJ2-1	ASSLGKGVPGRNEQF
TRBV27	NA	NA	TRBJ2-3	ASSLDWGADTQY
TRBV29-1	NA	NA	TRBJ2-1	SGTSGRLGNEQF
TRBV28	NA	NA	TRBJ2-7	ASRGPGFEQY
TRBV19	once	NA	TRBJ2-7	ASKGGPSSYEQY
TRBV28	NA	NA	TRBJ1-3	ASSGGPSGNTIY
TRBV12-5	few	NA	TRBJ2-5	ASGLVGGETQY